This T cell receptor (beta chain) appears in the sequencing data of a study of cytotoxic CD8 clonotypes in ibrutinib-treated CLL. The data were produced by immunoSEQ multiplex PCR, yet TCRdb's version contains in-frame clones alone and is incomplete. The data show about 97,000 clones, roughly 80% seen once. Germline V gene lookup returns CDR1 SQVTM and CDR2 ANQGSEA. Trimming removed 5 bases at V and 0 bases at J, with 25 bases between. This CDR3 has 18 residues. The material sequenced was PBMCs, taken after 24 months of ibrutinib treatment. The origin of this receptor is a human donor with chronic lymphocytic leukemia. The chain couples TRBV29-1 to TRBJ1-2, with a weak D call TRBD1 (5 bases). The CDR3, as DNA: TGCAGCGTTAGAAGTAGGATGGAGGGGCTGCCCCCTAACTATGGCTACACCTTC. Translated, it gives CSVRSRMEGLPPNYGYTF.